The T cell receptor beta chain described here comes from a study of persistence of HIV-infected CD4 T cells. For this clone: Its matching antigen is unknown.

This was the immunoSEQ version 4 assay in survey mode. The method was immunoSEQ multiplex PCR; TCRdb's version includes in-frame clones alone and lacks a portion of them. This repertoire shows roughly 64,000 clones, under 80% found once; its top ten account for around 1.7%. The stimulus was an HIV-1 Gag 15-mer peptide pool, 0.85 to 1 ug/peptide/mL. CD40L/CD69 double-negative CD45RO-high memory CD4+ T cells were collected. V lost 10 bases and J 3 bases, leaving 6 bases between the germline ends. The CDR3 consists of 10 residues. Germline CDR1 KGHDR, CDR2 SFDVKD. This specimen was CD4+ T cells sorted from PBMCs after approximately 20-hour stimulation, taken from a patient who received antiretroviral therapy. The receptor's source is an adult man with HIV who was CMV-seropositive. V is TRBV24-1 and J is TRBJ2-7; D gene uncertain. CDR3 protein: CATHVYEQYF. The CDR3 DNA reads TGTGCCACGCATGTCTACGAGCAGTACTTC.